This T cell receptor beta chain came from a study of blood T cell repertoires in COVID-19. Across the study: Spain, Italy and the United States supplied samples that represented acute and convalescent COVID-19. PBMCs, B-cell-depleted T cells, or T cells were the source of the cDNA or gDNA that made up the material.

The assay was immunoSEQ multiplex PCR, and TCRdb's table has in-frame clones only and misses some. This table holds about 190,000 clones, 89% found once. The CDR3 covers 17 residues. In germline, CDR1 is LGHNT, CDR2 FRNRAP. Trimming removed 7 bases from V and 4 bases from J; junction bases left unmatched: 17. Sequencing was performed on peripheral blood. The chain recombines TRBV12-5 with TRBJ1-1; 8 bases map to TRBD1. The receptor was isolated from a man between 40 and 49 years old with acute or convalescent COVID-19. The CDR3 here is CASAGRQGASGSTEAFF. In nucleotides, the CDR3 is TGTGCTAGTGCGGGCCGTCAGGGGGCATCCGGGAGCACTGAAGCTTTCTTT.